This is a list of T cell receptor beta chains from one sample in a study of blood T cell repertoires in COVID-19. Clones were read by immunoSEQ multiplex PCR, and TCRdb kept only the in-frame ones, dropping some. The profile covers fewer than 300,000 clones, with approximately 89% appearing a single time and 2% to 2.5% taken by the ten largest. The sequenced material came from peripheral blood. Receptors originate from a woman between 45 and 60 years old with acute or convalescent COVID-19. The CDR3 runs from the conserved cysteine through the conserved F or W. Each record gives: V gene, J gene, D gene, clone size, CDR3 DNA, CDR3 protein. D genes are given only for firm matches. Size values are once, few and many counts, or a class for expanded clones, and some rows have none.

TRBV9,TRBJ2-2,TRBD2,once,TGTGCCAGCAGCGTGGCGGGAGACGCCGGGGAGCTGTTTTTT,CASSVAGDAGELFF
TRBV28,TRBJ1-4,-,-,TGTGCCAGCAGCCAGGCATGGGAACTGTTTTTT,CASSQAWELFF
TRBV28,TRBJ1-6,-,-,TGTGCCAGCAGTGTTGCCAGGGTATCGCCGAATTCACCCCTCCACTTT,CASSVARVSPNSPLHF
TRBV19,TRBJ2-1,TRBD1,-,TGTGCCAGTAGTTTAACAGGGGCCTCCTACAATGAGCAGTTCTTC,CASSLTGASYNEQFF
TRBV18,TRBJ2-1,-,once,TGTGCCAGCTCACCACCCGCTCCCGGGAATGAGCAGTTCTTC,CASSPPAPGNEQFF
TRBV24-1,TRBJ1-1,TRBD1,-,TGTGCCACCAGTGATTCCACCCCCGCCCCGGGACAGGGTAGTAGGAACACTGAAGCTTTCTTT,CATSDSTPAPGQGSRNTEAFF
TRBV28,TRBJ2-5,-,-,TGTGCCATCGGACTTCATCAAGAGACCCAGTACTTC,CAIGLHQETQYF
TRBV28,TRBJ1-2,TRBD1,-,TGTGCCAGCAGTTCCCCCGGGGACAGAACCCAAAGGGGCTACACCTTC,CASSSPGDRTQRGYTF
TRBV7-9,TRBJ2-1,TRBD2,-,TGTGCCAGCAGCTTAGCGGCGGGAGCTGACAATGAGCAGTTCTTC,CASSLAAGADNEQFF
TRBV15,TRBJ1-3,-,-,TGTGCCACCAGCAGAGAACGGAGTGGAAACACCATATATTTT,CATSRERSGNTIYF
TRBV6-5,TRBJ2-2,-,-,TGTGCCAGCAGCGGGGATGGGGTAGGCACCGGGGAGCTGTTTTTT,CASSGDGVGTGELFF
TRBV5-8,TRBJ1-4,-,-,TGTGCCAGCAGCTTTGGGGCAGCCCCTAATGAAAAACTGTTTTTT,CASSFGAAPNEKLFF
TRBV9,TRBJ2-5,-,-,TGTGCCAGCAGCGTATCTCCGGGAACCCGTGGAGAGACCCAGTACTTC,CASSVSPGTRGETQYF
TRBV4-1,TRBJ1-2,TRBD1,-,TGCGCCAGCAGCCAGGTATTTAAGGGGGCGGAAGGCTACACCTTC,CASSQVFKGAEGYTF
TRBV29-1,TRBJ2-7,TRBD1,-,TGCAGCGTTGCGGACAGGGGGTCCTCGGGGATCTACGAGCAGTACTTC,CSVADRGSSGIYEQYF
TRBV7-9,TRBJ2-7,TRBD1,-,TGTGCCAGCAGCTCAGGGACAGGGGTTGTCAAGCAGTACTTC,CASSSGTGVVKQYF
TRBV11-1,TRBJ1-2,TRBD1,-,TGTGCCAGCAGCTATGGGACAGGGGATAGGGATGGCTACACCTTC,CASSYGTGDRDGYTF
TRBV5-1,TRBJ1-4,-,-,TGCGCCAGCAGCTTACCGGGAGCACATAATGAAAAACTGTTTTTT,CASSLPGAHNEKLFF
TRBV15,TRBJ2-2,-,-,TGTGCCACCCGTACCGAACCAGGGTATGGCGGCACCGGGGAGCTGTTTTTT,CATRTEPGYGGTGELFF
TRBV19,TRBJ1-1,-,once,TGTGCCAGTAGTATAGTGGGGGGGATGACTGAAGCTTTCTTT,CASSIVGGMTEAFF
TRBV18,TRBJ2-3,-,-,TGTGCCAGCTCACCACCGACTTCCAGCAAGCACGCAGATACGCAGTATTTT,CASSPPTSSKHADTQYF
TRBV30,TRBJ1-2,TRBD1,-,TGTGCCTGGAGGGGGGACAGGGTAAAAGGCTACACCTTC,CAWRGDRVKGYTF
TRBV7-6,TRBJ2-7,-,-,TGTGCCAGCAGCCCCCATGCGCCTCCTTCCTACGAGCAGTACTTC,CASSPHAPPSYEQYF
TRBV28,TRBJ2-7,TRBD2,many,TGTGCCAGCAGTTTTGATCAGGGACTGGGACTAGCGGGAGGACTCTACGAGCAGTACTTC,CASSFDQGLGLAGGLYEQYF
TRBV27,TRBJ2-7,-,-,TGTGCCAGCAGTGGGGGACTGGGCTCCGAGCAGTACTTC,CASSGGLGSEQYF
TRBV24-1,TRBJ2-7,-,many,TGTGCCACCAGTCAGGGCTCCTACGAGCAGTACTTC,CATSQGSYEQYF
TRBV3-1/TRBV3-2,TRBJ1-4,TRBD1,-,TGTGCCAGCAGCCAATGGATAACAGGGGGAGGGAATGAAAAACTGTTTTTT,CASSQWITGGGNEKLFF
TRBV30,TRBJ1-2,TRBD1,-,TGTGCCGCTGGACAGGGACTTAACTATGGCTACACCTTC,CAAGQGLNYGYTF
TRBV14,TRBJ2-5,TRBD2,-,TGTGCCAGCAGCCAAGAAAATTGGCTAGCGGGAGGGGCTACGGCCCAAGAGACCCAGTACTTC,CASSQENWLAGGATAQETQYF
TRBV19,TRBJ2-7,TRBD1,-,TGTGCCAGTAGCCTCGGGACAGCCTACGAGCAGTACTTC,CASSLGTAYEQYF
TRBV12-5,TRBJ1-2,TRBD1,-,TGTGCTAGTGGTAACCGGGACAGGGTCTATGGCTACACCTTC,CASGNRDRVYGYTF
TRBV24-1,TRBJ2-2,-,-,TGTGCCACCTCCCCTAAGAACACCGGGGAGCTGTTTTTT,CATSPKNTGELFF
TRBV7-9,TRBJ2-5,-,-,TGTGCCAGCAGCCCCAGGGGGACTAGTCAAGAGACCCAGTACTTC,CASSPRGTSQETQYF
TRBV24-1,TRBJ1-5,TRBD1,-,TGTGCCACCAGTGGTGGACAGGGGGCCATTAGCAATCAGCCCCAGCATTTT,CATSGGQGAISNQPQHF
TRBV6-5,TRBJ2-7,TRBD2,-,TGTGCCAGCAGTTACTCACTAGCGGGGTACGAGCAGTACTTC,CASSYSLAGYEQYF
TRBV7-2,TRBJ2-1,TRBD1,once,TGTGCCAGCAGAGCTCCGGGACAGGACAATGAGCAGTTCTTC,CASRAPGQDNEQFF
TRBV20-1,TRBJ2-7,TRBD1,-,TGCAGTGCTAGTAGCCAGGGGGCCAGCTACGAGCAGTACTTC,CSASSQGASYEQYF
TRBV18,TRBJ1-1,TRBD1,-,TGTGCCAGCTCACCACAGGGGGCCCTCGATGAAGCTTTCTTT,CASSPQGALDEAFF
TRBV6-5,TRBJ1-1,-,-,TGTGCCAGCAGTTACTGGGCCAGGGGAAACACTGAAGCTTTCTTT,CASSYWARGNTEAFF
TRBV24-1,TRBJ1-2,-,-,TGTGCCACCAGCGAACGTAGCTATGGCTACACCTTC,CATSERSYGYTF
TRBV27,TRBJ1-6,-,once,TGTGCCAGCAGTTCCAGGGAAAATTCACCCCTCCACTTT,CASSSRENSPLHF
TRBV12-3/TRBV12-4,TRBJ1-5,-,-,TGTGCCAGCAGTTTCGGGGAAGGGCAGCCCCAGCATTTT,CASSFGEGQPQHF
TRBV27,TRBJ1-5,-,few,TGTGCCAGCAGCTCCACGAGGGAATGGAATCAGCCCCAGCATTTT,CASSSTREWNQPQHF
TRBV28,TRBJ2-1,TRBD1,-,TGTGCCAGCAGGGCCGGGACAGGGCGGGTTGAGCAGTTCTTC,CASRAGTGRVEQFF
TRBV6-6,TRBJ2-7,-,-,TGTGCCAGCGCGGAACAGGGTTTGTACGAGCAGTACTTC,CASAEQGLYEQYF
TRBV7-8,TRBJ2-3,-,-,TGTGCCAGCAGCTACAATGGACTTGCCGGAGGCACAGATACGCAGTATTTT,CASSYNGLAGGTDTQYF
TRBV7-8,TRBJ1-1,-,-,TGTGCCAGCAGCTTAGTCGCCAGGGCCACTGAAGCTTTCTTT,CASSLVARATEAFF
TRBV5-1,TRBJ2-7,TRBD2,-,TGCGCCAGCATGCTTTTAGCGGGGAGCTCCTACGAGCAGTACTTC,CASMLLAGSSYEQYF
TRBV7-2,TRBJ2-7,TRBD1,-,TGTGCCAGCAGCAAATCGACCTTCAGGGGGCCCTCCTACGAGCAGTACTTC,CASSKSTFRGPSYEQYF
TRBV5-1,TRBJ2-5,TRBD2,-,TGCGCCAGCAGCTCCGGGGGGACCGGAGAGACCCAGTACTTC,CASSSGGTGETQYF
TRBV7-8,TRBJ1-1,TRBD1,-,TGTGCCAGCAGCTCGCGGACCGGGACAGGGGAGGTGGAAGCTTTCTTT,CASSSRTGTGEVEAFF
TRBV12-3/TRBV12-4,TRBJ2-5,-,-,TGTGCCAGCAGCCGAGAGACCCAGTACTTC,CASSRETQYF
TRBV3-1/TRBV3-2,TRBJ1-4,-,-,TGTGCCAGCAGCCAAGATTGGGGCCAGGGTAATGAAAAACTGTTTTTT,CASSQDWGQGNEKLFF